These 19 T cell receptor beta chains were all obtained from the same sample, sequenced in a study of CD8+CD57+ T cells in acquired aplastic anemia. It was patients with CD8+CD57+ cell expansion by flow cytometry who were chosen for sequencing. Genomic DNA constituted the template upon which TCR beta VDJ and CDR3 profiling was performed. Via MiXCR, TCRdb re-called the reads, giving one row per CDR3 protein. The repertoire includes fewer than 200,000 distinct CDR3 sequences, roughly 50% of them detected once, and about 1.8% sits in the top ten. Input material: sorted CD4+, CD8+, or CD8+CD57+ T cells (not recorded which) from PBMCs. These receptors were collected from a human donor with aplastic anemia.

V and J are TRBV30 and TRBJ1-5, with D possibly TRBD1 on 6 matching bases. Looked up from germline, CDR1 is GTSNPN and CDR2 is SVGIG (reference sequence). V was trimmed by 0 bases and J by 0 bases, leaving 9 bases between them. The CDR3 has 15 amino acids. The CDR3 spells CAWSVGTHSNQPQHF. CDR3 DNA sequence: TGTGCCTGGAGTGTAGGGACACATAGCAATCAGCCCCAGCATTTT.

CDR3 sequence: CATSTRNRGPPPLHF. The CDR3 bases are TGTGCCACCTCCACCCGAAACAGGGGGCCTCCACCCCTCCACTTT. This rearrangement joins TRBV24-1 to TRBJ1-6; 9 bases are a match to TRBD1. V shed 9 bases, J shed 11 bases, and the junction held 13 bases outside the gene matches. Germline assignment: CDR1 KGHDR and CDR2 SFDVKD. The CDR3 runs to 15 residues.

This clonotype was detected many times. The chain recombines TRBV28 with TRBJ1-6; unclear D gene. Trimming removed 6 bases from V and 6 bases from J, with 12 bases in between. The CDR3 runs to 14 residues. Per germline, CDR1 MDHEN and CDR2 SYDVKM. In DNA, the CDR3 is TGTGCCAGCAGCCTAACAGAGGGTAATTCACCCCTCCACTTT. Translated: CASSLTEGNSPLHF.

About this clonotype itself: A much larger clone lies a single base off, so this may be a read error. The chain is built from TRBV19 and TRBJ2-2; 11 nucleotides agree with TRBD2. The germline gives CDR1 LNHDA, CDR2 SQIVND (reference sequence). V lost 6 bases, J lost 5 bases, and 8 bases stayed unmatched. CDR3 length: 16 amino acids. The CDR3 nucleotides are TGTGCCAGTAGCCCACTAGCGGGAGCATCAACCGGGGAGCTGTTTTTT. It encodes CASSPLAGASTGELFF.

This clonotype was detected once. The J gene is TRBJ1-2, the V gene TRBV20-1; D gene ambiguous. From germline, CDR1 is DFQATT and CDR2 SNEGSKA (reference sequence). The CDR3 runs to 13 residues. V was shortened by 5 bases and J by 4 bases, with 14 bases between the two germline ends. Written as DNA, the CDR3 is TGCAGTGCTGGGCGCGGGGATAGCTATGGCTACACCTTC. Translated, it gives CSAGRGDSYGYTF.

This sequence joins TRBV18 and TRBJ1-4; 11 bases agree with TRBD1. The CDR3 extends over 18 amino acids. The germline V gene encodes CDR1 KGHSH and CDR2 LQKENI. The junction had 11 bases not matched to a gene; V was cut back by 2 bases and J by 6 bases. The CDR3 protein is CASSPWTGGLPIHEKLFF. In DNA form, the CDR3 reads TGTGCCAGCTCACCATGGACAGGGGGCCTCCCAATTCATGAAAAACTGTTTTTT.

This clonotype was observed at least ten times. The chain couples TRBV7-3 to TRBJ2-3; the D is unclear. The germline gives CDR1 SGHTA, CDR2 FQGTGA. V was trimmed by 3 bases and J by 3 bases, leaving 7 bases between them. This CDR3 spans 13 amino acids. The CDR3 loop is CASSLKGTDTQYF. Written as DNA, the CDR3 is TGTGCCAGCAGCTTGAAAGGGACAGATACGCAGTATTTT.

This clonotype was picked up many times. The V call is TRBV15, the J call TRBJ1-2; D might be TRBD1 (5 bases). The germline CDR1 and CDR2 sequences are LNHNV and YYDKDF (reference sequence). With 5 bases removed from V and 4 bases from J, the gap between germline ends came to 14 bases. The length of the CDR3 is 14 residues. The CDR3 nucleotides read TGTGCCACCAGCCCGAGGGCAGGGAGCTATGGCTACACCTTC. Protein product: CATSPRAGSYGYTF.

The chain couples TRBV27 to TRBJ1-4; the D is unclear. Trimming removed 6 bases at V and 0 bases at J, with 11 bases between. Germline V gene sequence: CDR1 MNHEY, CDR2 SMNVEV (reference sequence). The CDR3 is 15 amino acids. The CDR3 DNA is TGTGCCAGCAGAGCTACGGTTCCAACTAATGAAAAACTGTTTTTT. This gives the protein CASRATVPTNEKLFF.

This CDR3 is CAIRNSYEQYF. In DNA form, the CDR3 reads TGTGCCATCAGGAACTCCTACGAGCAGTACTTC. V is TRBV10-3 and J is TRBJ2-7; D is uncertain. The CDR3 contains 11 residues. V was pared by 6 bases and J by 0 bases, with 3 bases between. Germline V gives CDR1 ENHRY, CDR2 SYGVKD.

The chain carries TRBV2 and TRBJ2-7; 7 bases align to TRBD2. The CDR3 runs 12 residues. Germline V gene data show CDR1 as SNHLY and CDR2 as FYNNEI. Germline trimming cut 6 bases from V and 5 bases from J; bases unmatched to any gene: 4. In DNA form, the CDR3 reads TGTGCCAGCAGGCCCCGGGGGGACGAGCAGTACTTC. It encodes CASRPRGDEQYF.

This clonotype is a singleton in its sample. The rearrangement joins TRBV7-3 to TRBJ2-7, with a weak D call TRBD2 (5 bases). The germline V gene encodes CDR1 SGHTA and CDR2 FQGTGA. This CDR3 is built from 17 residues. V lost 2 bases and J 0 bases, leaving 17 bases between the germline ends. The CDR3 is CASSLAKSSAASYEQYF. Written as DNA, the CDR3 is TGTGCCAGCAGCTTAGCCAAGTCCTCAGCGGCCTCCTACGAGCAGTACTTC. Based on the CDR3 plus reference TRBV7-3 and TRBJ2-7, the full variable domain is GAGVSQTPSNKVTEKGKYVELRCDPISGHTALYWYRQSLGQGPEFLIYFQGTGAADDSGLPNDRFFAVRPEGSVSTLKIQRTERGDSAVYLCASSLAKSSAASYEQYFGPGTRLTVT.

This clonotype was picked up one time. V usage is TRBV20-1 and J usage is TRBJ2-7; D not certain. Between the trimmed V and J ends, which lost 2 bases and 0 bases, there was a span of 8 bases. This CDR3 comprises 13 residues. Germline-derived CDR1 and CDR2 are DFQATT and SNEGSKA (reference sequence). The CDR3 DNA reads TGCAGTGCTAGATCTCCCCCCTCCTACGAGCAGTACTTC. Amino acid sequence: CSARSPPSYEQYF.

Ten or more counts support this clonotype. This rearrangement joins TRBV4-1 to TRBJ2-7; 10 bases agree with TRBD2. This CDR3 comprises 13 residues. The germline gives CDR1 MGHRA, CDR2 YSYEKL. The V and J ends lost 4 bases and 7 bases, in that order; junction bases with no gene match: 4. The CDR3 protein is CASSREREGEQYF. As DNA, the CDR3 is TGCGCCAGCAGCCGTGAGCGGGAGGGAGAGCAGTACTTC.

The chain combines TRBV9 with TRBJ1-1; D is unresolved. There are 15 residues in the CDR3. V was trimmed by 4 bases and J by 5 bases, leaving 18 bases between them. Germline CDR1 SGDLS, CDR2 YYNGEE. CDR3 coding DNA: TGTGCCAGCAGCCCTCGAGGGAATATGAGGACTGAAGCTTTCTTT. Translating it yields CASSPRGNMRTEAFF. Complete variable domain (other parts from reference TRBV9 and TRBJ1-1): DSGVTQTPKHLITATGQRVTLRCSPRSGDLSVYWYQQSLDQGLQFLIQYYNGEERAKGNILERFSAQQFPDLHSELNLSSLELGDSALYFCASSPRGNMRTEAFFGQGTRLTVV.

The genes are TRBV5-1 and TRBJ1-1; a possible D gene is TRBD1 (6 bases). Trimming shortened V by 3 bases and J by 6 bases, and 18 bases separated the two germline ends. Per germline, CDR1 SGHRS and CDR2 YFSETQ. This CDR3 is built from 15 residues. The CDR3 DNA is TGCGCCAGCAGCTCTAAGACAGGCCCTGAGGCTGAAGCTTTCTTT. It yields the protein CASSSKTGPEAEAFF.

The rearrangement links TRBV29-1 to TRBJ2-2; the D gene is possibly TRBD2 (7 bases). The CDR3 length is 13 residues. Trimming pared 4 bases from V and 2 bases from J, leaving 8 bases between. The germline V gene has CDR1 SQVTM and CDR2 ANQGSEA. DNA for the CDR3: TGCAGCGTTGCGGGGGGCAACACCGGGGAGCTGTTTTTT. Protein: CSVAGGNTGELFF.

This clonotype was counted many times. The rearrangement joins TRBV7-2 to TRBJ2-3; 8 positions agree with TRBD1. The V segment lost 4 bases and the J segment 7 bases; nucleotides outside the gene matches: 7. The germline gives CDR1 SGHTA, CDR2 FQGNSA. The CDR3 is 14 amino acids. CDR3 DNA sequence: TGTGCCAGCAGCTCAAGGACAGGGACACATACGCAGTATTTT. It codes for CASSSRTGTHTQYF.

The chain is built from TRBV7-9 and TRBJ1-2; the match to TRBD1 covers 8 bases. Germline lookup yields CDR1 SEHNR and CDR2 FQNEAQ (reference sequence). The CDR3 has 14 amino acids. Trimming cost V 0 bases and J 4 bases; bases outside gene matches: 1. This CDR3 reads CASSLAGTGYGYTF. CDR3 nucleotide sequence: TGTGCCAGCAGCTTAGCGGGGACAGGCTATGGCTACACCTTC.